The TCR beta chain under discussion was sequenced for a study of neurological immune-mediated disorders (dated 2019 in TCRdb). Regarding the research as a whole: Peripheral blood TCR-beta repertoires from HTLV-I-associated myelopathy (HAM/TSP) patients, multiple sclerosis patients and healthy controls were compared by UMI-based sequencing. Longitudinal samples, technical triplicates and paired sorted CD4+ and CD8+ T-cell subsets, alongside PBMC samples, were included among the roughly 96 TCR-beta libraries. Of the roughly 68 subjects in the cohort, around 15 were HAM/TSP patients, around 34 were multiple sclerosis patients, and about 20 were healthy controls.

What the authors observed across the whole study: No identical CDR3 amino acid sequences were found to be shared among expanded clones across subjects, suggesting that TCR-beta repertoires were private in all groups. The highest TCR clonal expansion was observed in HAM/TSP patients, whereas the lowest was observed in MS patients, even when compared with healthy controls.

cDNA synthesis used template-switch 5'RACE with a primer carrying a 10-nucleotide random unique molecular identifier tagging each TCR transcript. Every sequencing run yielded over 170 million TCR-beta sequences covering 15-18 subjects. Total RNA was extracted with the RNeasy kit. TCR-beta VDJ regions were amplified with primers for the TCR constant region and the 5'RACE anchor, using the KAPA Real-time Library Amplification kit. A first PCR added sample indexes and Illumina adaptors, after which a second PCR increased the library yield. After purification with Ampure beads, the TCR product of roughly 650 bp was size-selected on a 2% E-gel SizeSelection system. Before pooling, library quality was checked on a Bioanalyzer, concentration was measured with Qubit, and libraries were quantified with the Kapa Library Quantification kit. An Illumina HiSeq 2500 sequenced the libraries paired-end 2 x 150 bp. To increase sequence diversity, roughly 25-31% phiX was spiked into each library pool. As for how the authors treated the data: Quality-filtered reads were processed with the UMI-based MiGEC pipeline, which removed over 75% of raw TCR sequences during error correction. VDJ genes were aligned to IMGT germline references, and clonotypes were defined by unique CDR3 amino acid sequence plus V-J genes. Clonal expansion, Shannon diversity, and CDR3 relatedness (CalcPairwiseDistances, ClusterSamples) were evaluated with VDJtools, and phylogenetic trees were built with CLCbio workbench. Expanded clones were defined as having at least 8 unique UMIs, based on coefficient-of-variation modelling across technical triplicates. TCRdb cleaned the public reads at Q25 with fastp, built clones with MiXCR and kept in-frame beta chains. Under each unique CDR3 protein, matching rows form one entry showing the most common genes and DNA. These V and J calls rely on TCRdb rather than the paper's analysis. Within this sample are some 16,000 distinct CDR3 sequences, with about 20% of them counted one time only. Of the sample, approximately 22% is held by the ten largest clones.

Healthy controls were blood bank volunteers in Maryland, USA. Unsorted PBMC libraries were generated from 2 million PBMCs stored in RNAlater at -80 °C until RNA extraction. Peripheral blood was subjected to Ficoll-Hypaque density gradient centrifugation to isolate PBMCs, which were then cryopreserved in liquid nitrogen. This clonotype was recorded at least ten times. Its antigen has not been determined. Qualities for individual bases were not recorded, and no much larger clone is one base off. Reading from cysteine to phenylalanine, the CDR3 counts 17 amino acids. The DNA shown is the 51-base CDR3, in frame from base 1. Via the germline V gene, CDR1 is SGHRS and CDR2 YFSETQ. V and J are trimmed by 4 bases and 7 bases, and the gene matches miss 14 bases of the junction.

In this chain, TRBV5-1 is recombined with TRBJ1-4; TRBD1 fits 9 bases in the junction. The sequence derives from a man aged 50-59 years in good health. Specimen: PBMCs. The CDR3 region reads CASSLGQGNAVSEKLFF. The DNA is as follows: TGCGCCAGCAGCCTGGGACAGGGTAATGCCGTGAGTGAAAAACTGTTTTTT.